Listed below are T cell receptor beta chains from one sample, sequenced in a study of response to subunit inactivated influenza vaccine. TCRdb reanalysed the RT-PCR reads using MiXCR and keeps one entry per CDR3 protein. The data show about 190,000 distinct CDR3 sequences, under 15% seen once. Material: CD8+ T cells sorted from PBMCs, obtained around 5 days after vaccination. Receptors were obtained from a man aged 45-65 years who received an inactivated influenza vaccine. Both conserved end residues are part of each CDR3. A D gene is named only where the DNA matches it firmly. Clone size is not always given. Where it is, it says once, few, many or a class for expanded clones.

V	size	J	D	CDR3	DNA
TRBV7-2	NA	TRBJ2-7	NA	CASTPGSSSYEQYF	TGTGCCAGCACCCCCGGTAGCAGCTCCTACGAGCAGTACTTC
TRBV20-1	few	TRBJ2-7	NA	CSARGGTPTYEQYF	TGCAGTGCTAGAGGGGGGACACCCACCTACGAGCAGTACTTC
TRBV5-6	few	TRBJ2-2	NA	CASSWWGGGELFF	TGTGCCAGCAGCTGGTGGGGTGGCGGGGAGCTGTTTTTT
TRBV6-2/TRBV6-3	few	TRBJ2-5	NA	CASSPDGGGEETQYF	TGTGCCAGCAGTCCCGATGGGGGCGGAGAAGAGACCCAGTACTTC
TRBV13	many	TRBJ2-6	NA	CASSLEAGANVLTF	TGTGCCAGCAGCTTAGAAGCTGGGGCCAACGTCCTGACTTTC
TRBV7-8	NA	TRBJ2-5	NA	CASSLGFEGPYF	TGTGCCAGCAGCTTAGGCTTTGAGGGCCCTTACTTC
TRBV28	NA	TRBJ2-1	NA	CASSRSPGPYNEQFF	TGTGCCAGCAGTAGATCGCCGGGCCCCTACAATGAGCAGTTCTTC
TRBV6-6	NA	TRBJ2-7	NA	CASSYSRTYEQYF	TGTGCCAGCAGTTACTCTAGGACCTACGAGCAGTACTTC
TRBV20-1	NA	TRBJ2-5	NA	CSGNRGGETQYF	TGCAGTGGCAACAGGGGAGGGGAGACCCAGTACTTC
TRBV20-1	few	TRBJ2-1	NA	CSARDPSWDNEQFF	TGCAGTGCTAGAGATCCTTCCTGGGACAATGAGCAGTTCTTC
TRBV7-6	NA	TRBJ2-1	NA	CASSSGFLGEQFF	TGTGCCAGCAGCTCAGGTTTTCTGGGTGAGCAGTTCTTC
TRBV6-2/TRBV6-3	few	TRBJ2-2	NA	CASRTGRELFF	TGTGCCAGCAGGACCGGCCGGGAGCTGTTTTTT
TRBV7-9	NA	TRBJ2-3	TRBD2	CASSPRTSGTTDTQYF	TGTGCCAGCAGCCCGCGGACTAGCGGGACCACAGATACGCAGTATTTT
TRBV7-4	few	TRBJ2-7	TRBD1	CASSSKGQGTDEQYF	TGTGCCAGCAGCTCTAAGGGACAGGGGACCGACGAGCAGTACTTC
TRBV6-1	NA	TRBJ2-7	NA	CASEDDGGASEQYF	TGTGCCAGTGAAGACGATGGGGGAGCGTCCGAGCAGTACTTC
TRBV28	few	TRBJ1-1	NA	CASMEQWETEAFF	TGTGCCAGCATGGAACAGTGGGAGACTGAAGCTTTCTTT
TRBV27	many	TRBJ2-2	TRBD1	CASSLWGQMNTGELFF	TGTGCCAGCAGTTTATGGGGACAGATGAACACCGGGGAGCTGTTTTTT
TRBV28	NA	TRBJ2-5	TRBD2	CASRKLAGGQETQYF	TGTGCCAGCAGGAAACTAGCGGGGGGACAAGAGACCCAGTACTTC
TRBV20-1	NA	TRBJ2-7	NA	CSAIAGVKTYEQYF	TGCAGTGCTATAGCCGGAGTAAAAACCTACGAGCAGTACTTC
TRBV7-9	few	TRBJ2-1	NA	CASSPPTGYNEQFF	TGTGCCAGCAGCCCGCCGACAGGTTACAATGAGCAGTTCTTC
TRBV7-3	NA	TRBJ2-5	NA	CAPDSRYPGGETQYF	TGTGCCCCAGATAGTCGATACCCGGGCGGGGAGACCCAGTACTTC
TRBV4-2	few	TRBJ2-1	TRBD2	CASSQDQPLSGRDEQFF	TGTGCCAGCAGCCAAGATCAACCTCTAAGCGGGAGAGATGAGCAGTTCTTC
TRBV3-1	few	TRBJ2-1	NA	CASSQVATYNEQFF	TGTGCCAGCAGCCAAGTGGCTACCTACAATGAGCAGTTCTTC
TRBV20-1	few	TRBJ2-7	TRBD2	CSARGLAGVYEQYF	TGCAGTGCTAGAGGGCTAGCGGGGGTCTACGAGCAGTACTTC
TRBV27	NA	TRBJ1-1	NA	CASRYVMNTEAFF	TGTGCCAGCAGATACGTTATGAACACTGAAGCTTTCTTT
TRBV4-3	few	TRBJ2-7	NA	CASSQVVGGAYEQYF	TGCGCCAGCAGCCAAGTCGTCGGGGGCGCTTACGAGCAGTACTTC
TRBV12-3/TRBV12-4	few	TRBJ2-1	NA	CASRLARTGSSYNEQFF	TGTGCCAGCAGACTCGCCAGGACTGGAAGCTCCTACAATGAGCAGTTCTTC
TRBV27	NA	TRBJ2-1	TRBD2	CASSLSNRLAGRLYNEQFF	TGTGCCAGCAGTTTATCGAACCGACTAGCGGGACGTCTCTACAATGAGCAGTTCTTC